A selection of T cell receptor beta chains follows, all from one sample in a study of regulatory T cells in long-lasting Graves disease. TCRdb passed the multiplex PCR reads through MiXCR, listing each CDR3 protein once. Of 300,000 to 450,000 distinct CDR3 sequences listed, 15% to 18% are singletons. Source: peripheral blood mononuclear cells (PBMCs), taken at new diagnosis, from a patient treated with antithyroid drugs. All receptors come from a female donor with Graves disease. Each CDR3 is given with its conserved first and last residue. Each record gives: clone size, V gene, D gene, J gene, CDR3 protein, CDR3 DNA. D genes are given only for firm matches. Clone size, where shown, is once, few, many, or a class for clones that have expanded.

clone size: many
V gene: TRBV10-2
D gene: TRBD1
J gene: TRBJ2-1
CDR3 protein: CASSESFGLSLSGTDQPNEQFF
CDR3 DNA: TGCGCCAGCAGTGAGTCGTTTGGGTTAAGCCTATCCGGGACAGATCAGCCCAATGAGCAGTTCTTC

clone size: NA
V gene: TRBV3-1
D gene: NA
J gene: TRBJ1-2
CDR3 protein: CASSQVRSSRGSGRGYGYTF
CDR3 DNA: TGTGCCAGCAGCCAAGTCAGGTCAAGTCGGGGATCGGGCCGGGGCTATGGCTACACCTTC

clone size: many
V gene: TRBV7-2
D gene: NA
J gene: TRBJ1-1
CDR3 protein: CASSPLRGRGEAAEAFF
CDR3 DNA: TGTGCCAGCAGCCCCCTGAGGGGCAGGGGAGAGGCAGCTGAAGCTTTCTTT

clone size: NA
V gene: TRBV5-1
D gene: TRBD1
J gene: TRBJ2-5
CDR3 protein: CASSLVQGAISWETQYF
CDR3 DNA: TGCGCCAGCAGCTTGGTCCAGGGGGCAATAAGTTGGGAGACCCAGTACTTC

clone size: few
V gene: TRBV14
D gene: NA
J gene: TRBJ1-1
CDR3 protein: CASSQDMVREAFF
CDR3 DNA: TGTGCCAGCAGCCAAGATATGGTCAGGGAAGCTTTCTTT

clone size: many
V gene: TRBV20-1
D gene: NA
J gene: TRBJ1-1
CDR3 protein: CSARGATEAFF
CDR3 DNA: TGCAGTGCTAGGGGGGCCACTGAAGCTTTCTTT

clone size: NA
V gene: TRBV5-1
D gene: NA
J gene: TRBJ2-1
CDR3 protein: CASSFATGIGSYNEQSF
CDR3 DNA: NA

clone size: NA
V gene: TRBV4-3
D gene: TRBD2
J gene: TRBJ2-1
CDR3 protein: CASSQTTSGNEQFF
CDR3 DNA: TGCGCCAGCAGCCAAACGACTAGCGGAAATGAGCAGTTCTTC

clone size: many
V gene: TRBV12-3/TRBV12-4
D gene: NA
J gene: TRBJ1-2
CDR3 protein: CASSGTLWDILRYTF
CDR3 DNA: TGTGCCAGCAGCGGGACCTTATGGGACATCCTTCGCTACACCTTC

clone size: many
V gene: TRBV7-2
D gene: TRBD2
J gene: TRBJ2-3
CDR3 protein: CASSSGLAGGNTDTQYF
CDR3 DNA: TGTGCCAGCAGCTCGGGACTAGCGGGAGGTAACACAGATACGCAGTATTTT

clone size: many
V gene: TRBV12-3/TRBV12-4
D gene: NA
J gene: TRBJ1-2
CDR3 protein: CASTSVGISGYTF
CDR3 DNA: TGTGCCAGCACCTCGGTGGGCATCTCTGGCTACACCTTC

clone size: few
V gene: TRBV6-1
D gene: NA
J gene: TRBJ2-1
CDR3 protein: CASVGAYNEQFF
CDR3 DNA: TGTGCCAGTGTGGGGGCCTACAATGAGCAGTTCTTC

clone size: many
V gene: TRBV12-3/TRBV12-4
D gene: NA
J gene: TRBJ1-2
CDR3 protein: CASSFTLSDLGGYTF
CDR3 DNA: TGTGCCAGCAGTTTTACTCTGTCAGACCTTGGGGGCTACACCTTC

clone size: many
V gene: TRBV29-1
D gene: TRBD1
J gene: TRBJ1-1
CDR3 protein: CSVEDWTGGHTEAFF
CDR3 DNA: TGCAGCGTTGAAGACTGGACAGGGGGGCACACTGAAGCTTTCTTT

clone size: NA
V gene: TRBV15
D gene: TRBD2
J gene: TRBJ2-3
CDR3 protein: CATSRGIAGGPRTDTQYF
CDR3 DNA: TGTGCCACCAGCAGAGGGATAGCGGGAGGCCCGAGAACAGATACGCAGTATTTT

clone size: many
V gene: TRBV7-2
D gene: TRBD1
J gene: TRBJ1-2
CDR3 protein: CASSFPGQGAVLNYGYTF
CDR3 DNA: TGTGCCAGCAGCTTCCCCGGTCAGGGGGCAGTGTTGAACTATGGCTACACCTTC

clone size: many
V gene: TRBV7-9
D gene: TRBD2
J gene: TRBJ2-5
CDR3 protein: CASTKRRLAGGQETQYF
CDR3 DNA: TGTGCCAGCACCAAACGTCGGCTAGCGGGAGGCCAAGAGACCCAGTACTTC

clone size: many
V gene: TRBV5-6
D gene: NA
J gene: TRBJ2-3
CDR3 protein: CASSLIQETDTQYF
CDR3 DNA: TGTGCCAGCAGCTTGATACAGGAAACAGATACGCAGTATTTT

clone size: NA
V gene: TRBV4-1
D gene: NA
J gene: TRBJ1-5
CDR3 protein: CASTIVFGSRGNQPQHF
CDR3 DNA: TGCGCCAGCACTATCGTATTCGGGAGCCGGGGCAATCAGCCCCAGCATTTT

clone size: few
V gene: TRBV2
D gene: NA
J gene: TRBJ2-1
CDR3 protein: CASRELERIGNEQFF
CDR3 DNA: TGTGCCAGCAGGGAACTAGAACGAATCGGCAATGAGCAGTTCTTC

clone size: NA
V gene: TRBV5-4
D gene: NA
J gene: TRBJ2-7
CDR3 protein: CASSSESRFEQYF
CDR3 DNA: TGTGCCAGCAGCTCGGAATCGCGGTTCGAGCAGTACTTC

clone size: many
V gene: TRBV2
D gene: NA
J gene: TRBJ2-6
CDR3 protein: CASNSGLYSGANVLTF
CDR3 DNA: TGTGCCAGCAACTCGGGACTCTACTCTGGGGCCAACGTCCTGACTTTC

clone size: many
V gene: TRBV2
D gene: NA
J gene: TRBJ1-2
CDR3 protein: CASRLGTANYGYTF
CDR3 DNA: TGTGCCAGCAGATTGGGGACGGCGAACTATGGCTACACCTTC

clone size: few
V gene: TRBV11-2
D gene: NA
J gene: TRBJ1-4
CDR3 protein: CASSSIRGPGEKLFF
CDR3 DNA: TGTGCCAGCAGCTCTATACGGGGGCCTGGGGAAAAACTGTTTTTT

clone size: many
V gene: TRBV30
D gene: NA
J gene: TRBJ2-1
CDR3 protein: CAWSVGEQFF
CDR3 DNA: TGTGCCTGGAGTGTGGGCGAGCAGTTCTTC

clone size: NA
V gene: TRBV6-1
D gene: NA
J gene: TRBJ2-3
CDR3 protein: CASSEAQWTGTDTQYF
CDR3 DNA: TGTGCCAGCAGTGAAGCGCAGTGGACCGGCACAGATACGCAGTATTTT

clone size: NA
V gene: TRBV6-2/TRBV6-3
D gene: TRBD2
J gene: TRBJ2-1
CDR3 protein: CASSYSKASGRADEQFF
CDR3 DNA: TGTGCCAGCAGTTACTCGAAGGCTAGCGGGAGGGCCGACGAGCAGTTCTTC

clone size: NA
V gene: TRBV27
D gene: TRBD2
J gene: TRBJ2-5
CDR3 protein: CASSFWASGVETQYF
CDR3 DNA: TGTGCCAGCAGTTTTTGGGCTAGCGGGGTGGAGACCCAGTACTTC

clone size: many
V gene: TRBV18
D gene: NA
J gene: TRBJ2-5
CDR3 protein: CASSPPDVGGGTQYF
CDR3 DNA: TGTGCCAGCTCACCCCCCGACGTAGGGGGGGGGACCCAGTACTTC

clone size: many
V gene: TRBV30
D gene: NA
J gene: TRBJ2-1
CDR3 protein: CAWSPEDGNYNEQFF
CDR3 DNA: TGTGCCTGGAGTCCAGAGGATGGGAATTACAATGAGCAGTTCTTC

clone size: few
V gene: TRBV19
D gene: NA
J gene: TRBJ2-5
CDR3 protein: CASMGSQETQYF
CDR3 DNA: TGTGCCAGTATGGGCAGCCAAGAGACCCAGTACTTC

clone size: many
V gene: TRBV27
D gene: NA
J gene: TRBJ2-3
CDR3 protein: CASSLGPGSDTQYF
CDR3 DNA: TGTGCCAGCAGCTTAGGGCCTGGATCAGATACGCAGTATTTT

clone size: few
V gene: TRBV5-1
D gene: TRBD2
J gene: TRBJ2-1
CDR3 protein: CASSLAASGHYNEQFF
CDR3 DNA: TGCGCCAGCAGCTTGGCGGCTAGCGGGCACTACAATGAGCAGTTCTTC

clone size: NA
V gene: TRBV11-2
D gene: TRBD2
J gene: TRBJ2-3
CDR3 protein: CTSSPLAGGFTDTQYF
CDR3 DNA: TGTACCAGCAGCCCATTAGCGGGAGGGTTCACAGATACGCAGTATTTT

clone size: few
V gene: TRBV12-3/TRBV12-4
D gene: NA
J gene: TRBJ1-4
CDR3 protein: CASSLAGLNEKLFF
CDR3 DNA: TGTGCCAGCAGTTTAGCCGGCCTTAATGAAAAACTGTTTTTT

clone size: many
V gene: TRBV5-1
D gene: TRBD1
J gene: TRBJ2-7
CDR3 protein: CASSLGDSRSYEQYF
CDR3 DNA: TGCGCCAGCAGCTTAGGGGACAGCCGCTCCTACGAGCAGTACTTC

clone size: NA
V gene: TRBV7-9
D gene: NA
J gene: TRBJ2-7
CDR3 protein: CASSLGSVSYEQYF
CDR3 DNA: TGTGCCAGCAGCTTAGGGTCAGTCTCCTACGAGCAGTACTTC

clone size: many
V gene: TRBV12-3/TRBV12-4
D gene: NA
J gene: TRBJ1-3
CDR3 protein: CASKDGYSGNTIYF
CDR3 DNA: TGTGCCAGCAAAGACGGGTACTCTGGAAACACCATATATTTT

clone size: many
V gene: TRBV29-1
D gene: NA
J gene: TRBJ2-3
CDR3 protein: CSVTPDSTDTQYF
CDR3 DNA: TGCAGCGTCACACCAGACAGCACAGATACGCAGTATTTT

clone size: many
V gene: TRBV12-3/TRBV12-4
D gene: TRBD1
J gene: TRBJ1-5
CDR3 protein: CASSIDRGSQPQHF
CDR3 DNA: TGTGCCAGCAGTATCGACAGGGGAAGTCAGCCCCAGCATTTT